This T cell receptor (beta chain) was recorded in a study of graft-versus-host responses after intestinal transplantation. Study context: Every recipient underwent anti-thymocyte globulin induction, then tacrolimus and steroids for 2 to 3 years. Study outcomes and limitations: Detection of GvH clones occurred in recipient marrow, and some had their first appearance in ileum or blood. Patients who carried graft-donor T cell macrochimerism also had high graft-versus-host to host-versus-graft clonal ratios in their allografts. Early declines in HvG clones that occurred post-transplant were associated with peak circulating GvH clone levels.

Generated by immunoSEQ multiplex PCR, the TCRdb table keeps only in-frame clones and is missing some. The table lists more than 75,000 clones, roughly 90% of them singletons, with 0.3% to 0.35% in the top ten. Turning to this clone: The antigen is not known.

The length of the CDR3 is 16 residues. Per the germline V gene, CDR1 is SGHTA and CDR2 is FQGNSA. Trimming took 4 bases from V and 1 from J; bases not matched to a gene: 3. V is TRBV7-2 and J is TRBJ2-1; 11 bases are shared with TRBD2. The source was unstimulated CD4+ T cells sorted from spleen or lymph node cells, collected before transplant. The receptor comes from a human donor who was the organ donor for an intestinal transplant. CDR3 bases: TGTGCCAGCAGCTCAAGACTAGCGGGGTCCTACAATGAGCAGTTCTTC. Its protein product is CASSSRLAGSYNEQFF.